This T cell receptor (beta chain) stems from a study of T cell responses to AZD1222 COVID-19 vaccine. Study in general: Pooled in the analysis were second doses at about 4 or about 12 weeks.

Data came from immunoSEQ multiplex PCR; TCRdb stores just in-frame clones and leaves some out. The sample contains roughly 120,000 clones, roughly 84% of which appear only once. Germline V gene lookup returns CDR1 SNHLY and CDR2 FYNNEI. The ends were cut back, 5 bases at V and 6 bases at J, with 20 bases in the middle. The CDR3 length is 16 residues. The receptor's source is an adult in good health. Source: peripheral blood, taken on day 0 of AZD1222 vaccination. This rearrangement joins TRBV2 to TRBJ1-3; no definite D call. CDR3 sequence reads: CASSPPGNRLVNTIYF. CDR3 coding DNA: TGTGCCAGCAGTCCTCCGGGAAACAGATTGGTAAACACCATATATTTT. The full variable domain, rest sourced from reference TRBV2 and TRBJ1-3, is EPEVTQTPSHQVTQMGQEVILRCVPISNHLYFYWYRQILGQKVEFLVSFYNNEISEKSEIFDDQFSVERPDGSNFTLKIRSTKLEDSAMYFCASSPPGNRLVNTIYFGEGSWLTVV.